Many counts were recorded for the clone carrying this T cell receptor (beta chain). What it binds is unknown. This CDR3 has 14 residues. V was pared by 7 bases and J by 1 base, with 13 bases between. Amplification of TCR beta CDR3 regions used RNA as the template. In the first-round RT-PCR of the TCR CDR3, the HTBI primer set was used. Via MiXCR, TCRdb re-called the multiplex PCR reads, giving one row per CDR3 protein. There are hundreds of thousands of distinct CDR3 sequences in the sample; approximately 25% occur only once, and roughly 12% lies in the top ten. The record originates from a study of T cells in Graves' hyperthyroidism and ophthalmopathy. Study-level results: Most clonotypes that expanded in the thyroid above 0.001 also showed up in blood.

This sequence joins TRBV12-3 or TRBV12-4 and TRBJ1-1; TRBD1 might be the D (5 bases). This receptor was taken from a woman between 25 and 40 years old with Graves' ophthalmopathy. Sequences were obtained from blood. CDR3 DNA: TGTGCCAGCACCCAAACCGGGGCGAACACTGAAGCTTTCTTT. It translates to CASTQTGANTEAFF.